The 30 T cell receptor beta chains below were found in one sample sequenced in a study of blood T cell repertoires in COVID-19. The assay was immunoSEQ multiplex PCR, and TCRdb's table has in-frame clones only and misses some. The repertoire consists of roughly 160,000 clones, with 82% occurring once and the leading ten covering 15% to 20%. Sequenced input: PBMCs or T cells enriched from blood (not recorded which). These receptors were taken from a man aged 60 to 75 who had recovered from COVID-19.

The chain carries TRBV6-5 and TRBJ2-5; 7 nucleotides agree with TRBD2. Germline loops: CDR1 MNHEY, CDR2 SVGAGI. V trimming: 6 bases; J trimming: 7 bases; junction bases outside the gene matches: 14. This CDR3 spans 15 amino acids. The CDR3 sequence is CASRNREAQWGTQYF. CDR3 DNA sequence: TGTGCCAGCAGGAATCGGGAGGCACAGTGGGGGACCCAGTACTTC.

V gene TRBV19 combines with J gene TRBJ2-7; unclear D gene. V lost 5 bases, J lost 6 bases, and 14 bases lay in between. CDR1 LNHDA and CDR2 SQIVND come from the germline V gene (reference sequence). The CDR3 has 13 residues. The CDR3 loop reads CASSPEPTSEQYF. Here the CDR3 DNA reads TGTGCCAGTAGTCCCGAACCCACGAGCGAGCAGTACTTC.

The rearrangement uses TRBV10-3 and TRBJ1-4; D possibly corresponds to TRBD1 (6 bases). With 0 bases removed from V and 8 bases from J, the gap between germline ends came to 13 bases. There are 15 residues in the CDR3. Germline-derived CDR1 and CDR2 are ENHRY and SYGVKD. CDR3 DNA: TGTGCCATCAGTGAGTCGGGGGCCTCCGAGGAAAAACTGTTTTTT. Its protein is CAISESGASEEKLFF.

This clone has only a few counts. The chain employs TRBV9 and TRBJ2-5; TRBD2 aligns across 8 bases. The CDR3 is 15 residues long. V was pared by 5 bases and J by 3 bases, with 9 bases of the junction left unmatched. CDR1 is SGDLS and CDR2 is YYNGEE in the germline V gene. The CDR3, as DNA: TGTGCCAGCAGTCAGAGAGCGGGAGCCAAAGAGACCCAGTACTTC. This encodes CASSQRAGAKETQYF.

The chain couples TRBV6-5 to TRBJ1-1; D is perhaps TRBD1 (6 bases). This CDR3 has 14 residues. The germline V and J ends were trimmed by 6 bases and 2 bases, with 13 bases remaining between them. Germline V gene data show CDR1 as MNHEY and CDR2 as SVGAGI. In DNA form, the CDR3 reads TGTGCCAGCAGAACCGGGACATCCAACACTGAAGCTTTCTTT. This codes for CASRTGTSNTEAFF.

The chain links TRBV5-4 to TRBJ1-1; perhaps TRBD1 as D (5 bases). The CDR3 is 13 amino acids. V was trimmed by 4 bases and J by 3 bases, leaving 10 bases between them. The germline gives CDR1 SGHNT, CDR2 YYREEE (reference sequence). This CDR3 is CASSITGYTEAFF. CDR3 coding DNA: TGTGCCAGCAGCATAACAGGATACACTGAAGCTTTCTTT.

The chain employs TRBV28 and TRBJ2-7; D unresolved. The CDR3 spans 14 residues. Per the germline V gene, CDR1 is MDHEN and CDR2 is SYDVKM. Trimming stripped 5 bases from V and 0 bases from J, with 11 bases between. The CDR3 DNA sequence: TGTGCCAGCAGTCTCCATAGAAGCTCCTACGAGCAGTACTTC. Encoded protein: CASSLHRSSYEQYF.

The J gene is TRBJ2-5, the V gene TRBV14, with 9 positions matching TRBD2. V dropped 4 bases and J dropped 7; count of bases not matched to a gene: 7. The CDR3 is 14 residues long. In germline, CDR1 is SGHDN, CDR2 FVKESK. This CDR3 is CASSPTAGGWTQYF. For the CDR3, the DNA is TGTGCCAGCAGCCCCACCGCGGGGGGGTGGACCCAGTACTTC.

The genes are TRBV7-9 and TRBJ1-6, with 10 bases fitting TRBD1. V lost 1 base to trimming and J lost 7 bases; unmatched junction nucleotides: 1. Germline V gene sequence: CDR1 SEHNR, CDR2 FQNEAQ (reference sequence). CDR3 length equals 15 residues. The CDR3 sequence: CASSLGQGANSPLHF. CDR3 sequence (DNA): TGTGCCAGCAGCTTAGGACAGGGGGCGAATTCACCCCTCCACTTT.

This rearrangement joins TRBV11-2 to TRBJ1-2, with 9 bases aligning to TRBD1. Germline values: CDR1 SGHAT, CDR2 FQNNGV. The length of the CDR3 is 15 residues. J was trimmed by 5 bases and V by 4 bases; bases with no gene match: 8. Here the CDR3 reads CASSSYRGQEYGYTF. The CDR3 DNA follows: TGTGCCAGCAGCTCCTACAGGGGGCAGGAATATGGCTACACCTTC.

The chain carries TRBV13 and TRBJ1-3, with D maybe TRBD1 (5 bases). The CDR3 totals 15 residues. Per germline, CDR1 PRHDT and CDR2 FYEKMQ (reference sequence). V lost 3 bases and J 4 bases, leaving 13 bases between the germline ends. Here the CDR3 DNA reads TGTGCCAGCAGCTTCGATCGACAGCGAGGAAACACCATATATTTT. Translating gives CASSFDRQRGNTIYF.

The gene calls are TRBV5-8 and TRBJ2-3; 10 positions agree with TRBD2. In germline, CDR1 is SGHTS, CDR2 YDEGEE. CDR3 size: 16 residues. Trimming at V came to 0 bases and at J to 2 bases, leaving 3 bases not matched to a gene. The CDR3 DNA sequence: TGTGCCAGCAGCTTGGGAACTAGCGGGAACACAGATACGCAGTATTTT. Protein: CASSLGTSGNTDTQYF.

The chain combines TRBV11-2 with TRBJ2-7; 7 bases are a match to TRBD2. Per germline, CDR1 SGHAT and CDR2 FQNNGV. Unmatched junction bases numbered 5, after V lost 6 bases and J lost 3 bases. The CDR3 has 13 residues. Here the CDR3 DNA reads TGTGCCAGCAGTGAAAGCGGGGACTACGAGCAGTACTTC. As protein: CASSESGDYEQYF.

The chain links TRBV30 to TRBJ2-1, with 9 bases that match TRBD2. CDR1 and CDR2 (germline): GTSNPN, SVGIG (reference sequence). The J segment lost 10 bases and the V segment lost 8 bases, leaving 9 bases of the junction unmatched. The CDR3 sequence is 12 residues long. Written as DNA, the CDR3 is TGTGCCGGGCGCTTAGCGGGGGTAGAGCAGTTCTTC. It is translated as CAGRLAGVEQFF.

This clone is large. The V and J genes are TRBV5-8 and TRBJ2-7; D is perhaps TRBD2 (6 bases). CDR3 length equals 14 residues. From germline, CDR1 is SGHTS and CDR2 YDEGEE. V shed 2 bases and J shed 4 bases, with 13 bases lying between them. CDR3 protein: CASSLAGTPYEQYF. CDR3 sequence (DNA): TGTGCCAGCAGCTTAGCCGGGACTCCGTACGAGCAGTACTTC.

The chain uses TRBV7-3 and TRBJ2-2; 8 nucleotides align to TRBD2. CDR1 and CDR2 (germline): SGHTA, FQGTGA. There are 16 residues in the CDR3. J gave up 0 bases and V 7 bases, and 7 bases lay outside the gene matches. The CDR3 sequence: CASKVAGGTNTGELFF. In DNA form, the CDR3 reads TGTGCCAGCAAGGTCGCGGGGGGAACGAACACCGGGGAGCTGTTTTTT.

The J gene is TRBJ1-6, the V gene TRBV6-5; 9 bases map to TRBD1. V lost 6 bases, J lost 10 bases, and 7 bases stayed unmatched. Germline V gives CDR1 MNHEY, CDR2 SVGAGI. CDR3 size: 14 residues. For the CDR3, the DNA is TGTGCCAGCAGACACACAGGGGGCAGCTCACCCCTCCACTTT. Amino acid sequence: CASRHTGGSSPLHF.

The chain joins TRBV3-1 (or the pseudogene TRBV3-2) to TRBJ2-3; 7 bases are a match to TRBD2. Germline CDR1 and CDR2: LGHDT and YNNKEL (reference sequence). With 4 bases clipped from V and 2 bases from J, the junction kept 3 bases outside the gene matches. The CDR3 covers 14 residues. The CDR3 spells CASSLGLVTDTQYF. The CDR3 DNA sequence: TGTGCCAGCAGCCTTGGACTAGTCACAGATACGCAGTATTTT.

The CDR3 reads CASTQQGFGQPQHF. CDR3 sequence (DNA): TGTGCCAGCACCCAACAGGGTTTCGGGCAGCCCCAGCATTTT. This chain links TRBV6-5 with TRBJ1-5; D may be TRBD1 (6 bases). Germline CDR1 is MNHEY and CDR2 is SVGAGI. This CDR3 comprises 14 residues. V was trimmed by 7 bases and J by 7 bases, leaving 17 bases between them.

The chain uses TRBV28 and TRBJ1-4, with D possibly matching TRBD1 (6 bases). V dropped 3 bases and J dropped 4 bases, with 9 bases sitting between them. CDR3 length: 14 residues. Germline V gene data show CDR1 as MDHEN and CDR2 as SYDVKM. CDR3 loop: CASSFPGVNEKLFF. Here the CDR3 DNA reads TGTGCCAGCAGTTTTCCAGGGGTTAATGAAAAACTGTTTTTT. Using reference TRBV28 and TRBJ1-4 for the parts outside the CDR3, the full variable domain is DVKVTQSSRYLVKRTGEKVFLECVQDMDHENMFWYRQDPGLGLRLIYFSYDVKMKEKGDIPEGYSVSREKKERFSLILESASTNQTSMYLCASSFPGVNEKLFFGSGTQLSVL.

This clone was seen only once. The chain recombines TRBV12-5 with TRBJ1-2; perhaps TRBD1 as D (5 bases). Trimming removed 0 bases from V and 5 bases from J, with 31 bases in between. Germline CDR1 LGHNT, CDR2 FRNRAP. CDR3 size: 21 residues. This CDR3 is CASGLVLAQFVGLLSDYGYTF. The DNA of the CDR3 is TGTGCTAGTGGTTTGGTACTCGCCCAATTTGTGGGGCTACTATCTGATTATGGCTACACCTTC. The complete variable domain, with remaining parts taken from reference TRBV12-5 and TRBJ1-2, reads DARVTQTPRHKVTEMGQEVTMRCQPILGHNTVFWYRQTMMQGLELLAYFRNRAPLDDSGMPKDRFSAEMPDATLATLKIQPSEPRDSAVYFCASGLVLAQFVGLLSDYGYTFGSGTRLTVV.

This chain joins TRBV14 and TRBJ2-1, with D perhaps matching TRBD2 (6 bases). The CDR3 contains 15 residues. Per germline, CDR1 SGHDN and CDR2 FVKESK. V gave up 0 bases and J gave up 10 bases, with 16 bases separating them. The CDR3 DNA sequence: TGTGCCAGCAGCCAAGAGTGGCCTCCACGGGGGGAGCAGTTCTTC. Translated: CASSQEWPPRGEQFF.

The rearrangement links TRBV10-3 to TRBJ1-6; a weak D match, TRBD1 (6 bases). CDR1 is ENHRY, CDR2 SYGVKD, per germline. Trimming cost V 2 bases and J 16 bases, with 15 bases left between them. The CDR3 sequence is 13 residues long. DNA of the CDR3: TGTGCCATCAGTGAGACCCCGGACAGCGTGCTCCACTTT. It specifies CAISETPDSVLHF.

V usage is TRBV28 and J usage is TRBJ2-7, with TRBD2 as a possible D gene (6 bases). CDR1 is MDHEN, CDR2 SYDVKM, per germline. The CDR3 length is 12 residues. Trimming pared 2 bases from V and 6 bases from J, leaving 8 bases between. This CDR3 reads CASSLTSSEQYF. The CDR3 region has the DNA TGTGCCAGCAGTTTAACTAGCAGCGAGCAGTACTTC. The variable domain in full, completed from reference TRBV28 and TRBJ2-7, reads DVKVTQSSRYLVKRTGEKVFLECVQDMDHENMFWYRQDPGLGLRLIYFSYDVKMKEKGDIPEGYSVSREKKERFSLILESASTNQTSMYLCASSLTSSEQYFGPGTRLTVT.

The V gene is TRBV3-1 (or the pseudogene TRBV3-2), the J gene TRBJ1-5; D is undetermined. In germline, CDR1 is LGHDT, CDR2 YNNKEL (reference sequence). V shed 6 bases and J shed 3 bases, with 15 bases lying between them. The CDR3 loop spans 15 amino acids. CDR3 nucleotides: TGTGCCAGCAGTCATGGAGGGCAGTCCAATCAGCCCCAGCATTTT. The encoded protein is CASSHGGQSNQPQHF.

The J gene is TRBJ1-3, the V gene TRBV7-6, with D unclear. V lost 1 base and J lost 4, with 14 bases in between. Germline values: CDR1 SGHVS, CDR2 FNYEAQ. The CDR3 has 16 amino acids. The DNA for the CDR3 is TGTGCCAGCAGCTTAGGCCGGGGATGGCAGGGAAACACCATATATTTT. This gives the protein CASSLGRGWQGNTIYF.

The rearrangement links TRBV18 to TRBJ2-3, with 11 bases fitting TRBD2. CDR1 and CDR2 from the germline V gene are KGHSH and LQKENI. The CDR3 is 16 amino acids. The V gene end was trimmed by 1 base and the J gene end by 6 bases; junction bases not matched to a gene: 6. The CDR3 DNA reads TGTGCCAGCTCACCACTAGCGGGAGGGCCTGGGGATACGCAGTATTTT. It codes for CASSPLAGGPGDTQYF.

V gene TRBV5-1 combines with J gene TRBJ2-3; a weak D match, TRBD2 (7 bases). Germline V lookup: CDR1 SGHRS, CDR2 YFSETQ. CDR3 length: 16 residues. V was pared by 0 bases and J by 3 bases, with 14 bases between. The CDR3 nucleotides read TGCGCCAGCAGCTTGGATGGGGGGGCAGGGACAGATACGCAGTATTTT. Protein sequence: CASSLDGGAGTDTQYF.

The chain recombines TRBV24-1 with TRBJ1-2; D is perhaps TRBD1 (5 bases). This CDR3 contains 14 residues. Trimming took off 4 bases at V and 8 bases at J, with 16 bases between the two ends. Germline CDR1 KGHDR, CDR2 SFDVKD. CDR3 residues: CATSDPRGGMGYTF. The CDR3 bases are TGTGCCACCAGTGACCCTAGGGGAGGAATGGGCTACACCTTC.

This chain links TRBV7-3 with TRBJ2-4, with 10 bases aligning to TRBD1. Germline assignment: CDR1 SGHTA and CDR2 FQGTGA. There are 14 residues in the CDR3. Trimming cost V 4 bases and J 6 bases; bases outside gene matches: 3. The CDR3 bases are TGTGCCAGCAGCTCGACAGGGGGCGCAAACATTCAGTACTTC. Protein: CASSSTGGANIQYF.